These 10 T cell receptor beta chains were all obtained from the same sample, sequenced in a study of OX40 agonist ivuxolimab in advanced cancers. Libraries were prepared by immunoSEQ multiplex PCR; TCRdb keeps only in-frame clonotypes and omits some of them. The sample shows 60,000 to 70,000 clones, 91% of them seen only once. The source material was CD4+ or CD8+ T cells sorted from blood, sampled in a trial of the OX40 agonist ivuxolimab. These receptors originate from an adult with an advanced solid tumor such as melanoma, head and neck, liver or kidney cancer.

The chain has TRBV6-1 and TRBJ2-3; 7 nucleotides line up with TRBD1. This CDR3 contains 15 residues. CDR1 and CDR2 (germline): MNHNS, SASEGT. The trim removed 8 bases at V and 2 bases at J, leaving 10 bases unmatched. CDR3 sequence (DNA): TGTGCCAGCTTACGGACAGGCTACCCCACAGATACGCAGTATTTT. Its translation: CASLRTGYPTDTQYF.

A single count supports this clone. V and J are TRBV25-1 and TRBJ1-1, with no clear D. The CDR3 contains 13 residues. Germline CDR1 MGHDK, CDR2 SYGVNS. Trimming left V 4 bases short and J 0 bases short, with 6 bases between. This chain's CDR3 is CASSANLNTEAFF. The CDR3 nucleotides are TGTGCCAGCAGTGCGAACTTGAACACTGAAGCTTTCTTT.

This clone occurred a few times. The rearrangement joins TRBV7-2 to TRBJ2-5; D is unclear. The CDR3 has 12 residues. The V end was cut by 5 bases, the J end by 4 bases, with 8 bases between. Germline-derived CDR1 and CDR2 are SGHTA and FQGNSA. The CDR3 DNA reads as TGTGCCAGCAGCCCACCCGGAGAGACCCAGTACTTC. This sequence encodes CASSPPGETQYF.

The chain carries TRBV29-1 and TRBJ1-1; D is perhaps TRBD1 (6 bases). The length of the CDR3 is 13 residues. CDR1 and CDR2 (germline): SQVTM, ANQGSEA. Trimming removed 2 bases at V and 1 base at J, with 8 bases between. As DNA, the CDR3 is TGCAGCGTTGAACAGGACAGGAACACTGAAGCTTTCTTT. It encodes CSVEQDRNTEAFF.

This clone was detected once. CDR3 in amino acids: CASSLFGTGGGYGYTF. The CDR3 bases are TGTGCCAGCAGCTTGTTCGGGACAGGGGGCGGCTATGGCTACACCTTC. This chain links TRBV5-6 with TRBJ1-2; TRBD1 aligns across 12 bases. The CDR3 totals 16 residues. CDR1 and CDR2 from the germline V gene are SGHDT and YYEEEE. The V and J ends lost 1 base and 4 bases, in that order; junction bases with no gene match: 5.

The chain has TRBV4-3 and TRBJ2-2; 10 nucleotides align to TRBD1. J lost 4 bases, V lost 3 bases, and 5 bases had no gene match. Germline CDR1 reads LGHNA; CDR2 reads YSLEER. The CDR3 spans 16 residues. CDR3 bases: TGCGCCAGCAGCCAGGGGACAGGGGAAATCACCGGGGAGCTGTTTTTT. This codes for CASSQGTGEITGELFF.

This clone was seen a few times. The chain joins TRBV7-6 to TRBJ1-3; no reliable D call. The V gene lost 0 bases and the J gene lost 4 bases, with 4 bases spanning the gap. The CDR3 spans 13 residues. In germline, CDR1 is SGHVS, CDR2 FNYEAQ. The CDR3 spells CASSLAFGNTIYF. DNA for the CDR3: TGTGCCAGCAGCTTAGCGTTCGGAAACACCATATATTTT. The full variable domain, in which reference TRBV7-6 and TRBJ1-3 provide the parts outside the CDR3, is GAGVSQSPRYKVTKRGQDVALRCDPISGHVSLYWYRQALGQGPEFLTYFNYEAQQDKSGLPNDRFSAERPEGSISTLTIQRTEQRDSAMYRCASSLAFGNTIYFGEGSWLTVV.

The rearrangement uses TRBV14 and TRBJ2-1; D is unclear. CDR3 length equals 12 residues. Germline V gene sequence: CDR1 SGHDN, CDR2 FVKESK. Trimming took off 3 bases at V and 0 bases at J, with 0 bases between the two ends. Here the CDR3 reads CASSHSYNEQFF. Here the CDR3 DNA reads TGTGCCAGCAGCCACTCCTACAATGAGCAGTTCTTC.

This chain joins TRBV28 and TRBJ1-5, with D hard to call. Per germline, CDR1 MDHEN and CDR2 SYDVKM. V gave up 4 bases and J gave up 6 bases, with 10 bases separating them. This CDR3 region has 13 residues. This chain's CDR3 is CASSSVGSQPQHF. CDR3 bases: TGTGCCAGCAGTTCGGTGGGTAGTCAGCCCCAGCATTTT.

The V gene is TRBV27, the J gene TRBJ2-7, with no clear D. This CDR3 region has 12 residues. Germline values: CDR1 MNHEY, CDR2 SMNVEV (reference sequence). The V gene lost 4 bases and the J gene lost 2 bases, with 6 bases spanning the gap. CDR3 DNA: TGTGCCAGCAGTTCCCAGCCCTACGAGCAGTACTTC. This encodes CASSSQPYEQYF.